These 12 T cell receptor beta chains originate from one sample sequenced in a study of T cell responses to AZD1222 COVID-19 vaccine. TCRdb keeps only in-frame clones here, not all; method: immunoSEQ multiplex PCR. This table holds 55,000 to 80,000 clones, 80% to 85% found once. The specimen comprised peripheral blood, sampled on day 0 of AZD1222 vaccination. These TCRs come from an adult in good health.

The chain is built from TRBV5-6 and TRBJ2-5, with D tentatively TRBD1 (6 bases). This CDR3 has 14 residues. Germline-derived CDR1 and CDR2 are SGHDT and YYEEEE. Trimming shortened V by 5 bases and J by 3 bases, and 14 bases separated the two germline ends. The CDR3 here is CASRSIYREETQYF. In DNA, the CDR3 is TGTGCCAGCAGATCTATTTACAGGGAAGAGACCCAGTACTTC.

The chain recombines TRBV7-2 with TRBJ2-6, with 8 bases aligning to TRBD1. V lost 5 bases to trimming and J lost 2 bases; unmatched junction nucleotides: 11. Germline CDR1 SGHTA, CDR2 FQGNSA. The CDR3 loop spans 18 amino acids. For the CDR3, the DNA is TGTGCCAGCAGCCCCCCCCGACAGGGGTATCCTGGGGCCAACGTCCTGACTTTC. Encoded protein: CASSPPRQGYPGANVLTF. Full variable domain (missing parts from reference TRBV7-2 and TRBJ2-6): GAGVSQSPSNKVTEKGKDVELRCDPISGHTALYWYRQSLGQGLEFLIYFQGNSAPDKSGLPSDRFSAERTGGSVSTLTIQRTQQEDSAVYLCASSPPRQGYPGANVLTFGAGSRLTVL.

The V and J genes are TRBV28 and TRBJ2-7; D is possibly TRBD2 (7 bases). The germline gives CDR1 MDHEN, CDR2 SYDVKM. V lost 7 bases and J lost 2, with 18 bases in between. The CDR3 contains 15 residues. The chain's CDR3 is CASTQLRGATYEQYF. The CDR3 region has the DNA TGTGCCAGCACCCAACTTCGGGGGGCAACCTACGAGCAGTACTTC.

This chain links TRBV11-2 with TRBJ2-7, with 9 positions matching TRBD1. CDR3 length: 16 residues. The V and J ends lost 1 base and 4 bases, in that order; junction bases with no gene match: 8. Germline V gene data show CDR1 as SGHAT and CDR2 as FQNNGV. The CDR3 DNA is TGTGCCAGCAGCTTAGGGGGACAGGGTAGTGTGTACGAGCAGTACTTC. It is translated as CASSLGGQGSVYEQYF.

V usage is TRBV10-1 and J usage is TRBJ2-2, with unresolved D. V was cut by 8 bases and J by 7 bases, with 11 bases left in between. Germline V gene lookup returns CDR1 WNHNN and CDR2 SYGVQD (reference sequence). The CDR3 is made up of 12 amino acids. The CDR3 bases are TGCGCCAGCGAGGACCTCAGCGGGGAGCTGTTTTTT. This codes for CASEDLSGELFF.

This chain joins TRBV9 and TRBJ1-1; 8 bases are a match to TRBD1. This CDR3 is 14 amino acids long. Trimming at V came to 3 bases and at J to 1 base, leaving 2 bases not matched to a gene. From germline, CDR1 is SGDLS and CDR2 YYNGEE. This CDR3 is CASSAGGGNTEAFF. CDR3 nucleotide sequence: TGTGCCAGCAGCGCAGGGGGCGGGAACACTGAAGCTTTCTTT.

The genes are TRBV25-1 and TRBJ1-2; D not resolved. The CDR3 has 11 amino acids. With 2 bases removed from V and 6 bases from J, the gap between germline ends came to 4 bases. Germline CDR1 is MGHDK and CDR2 is SYGVNS. Written as DNA, the CDR3 is TGTGCCAGCAGTGAAAACGATGGCTACACCTTC. Its protein is CASSENDGYTF.

The V gene is TRBV19, the J gene TRBJ1-2, with TRBD1 identical over 8 bases. Germline CDR1 LNHDA, CDR2 SQIVND (reference sequence). The CDR3 spans 13 residues. The trim removed 4 bases at V and 8 bases at J, leaving 6 bases unmatched. CDR3 residues: CASSTDRVQGYTF. The CDR3 DNA reads TGTGCCAGTAGTACGGACAGGGTGCAAGGCTACACCTTC.

This clone was counted a single time. The J gene is TRBJ1-1, the V gene TRBV7-3; D may be TRBD1 (5 bases). The CDR3 has 14 amino acids. Germline CDR1 is SGHTA and CDR2 is FQGTGA. Trimming took off 5 bases at V and 2 bases at J, with 12 bases between the two ends. The CDR3 loop is CASSPGAANTEAFF. The CDR3 DNA reads TGTGCCAGCAGCCCCGGGGCAGCTAACACTGAAGCTTTCTTT.

The V gene is TRBV30, the J gene TRBJ1-2; D remains unclear. Germline CDR1 and CDR2: GTSNPN and SVGIG (reference sequence). This CDR3 region has 14 residues. V lost 4 bases and J 3 bases, leaving 15 bases between the germline ends. The CDR3 DNA reads as TGTGCCTGGACCCCGGATCAACGGGACTATGGCTACACCTTC. Amino acid sequence: CAWTPDQRDYGYTF.

V is TRBV15 and J is TRBJ2-7; 8 bases match TRBD1. V shed 1 base and J 3 bases; nucleotides not matched to a gene: 11. The CDR3 totals 17 residues. The germline CDR1 and CDR2 sequences are LNHNV and YYDKDF (reference sequence). CDR3 coding DNA: TGTGCCACCAGCAGAGGGGATCTTATGGACAGGGACTACGAGCAGTACTTC. Translating it yields CATSRGDLMDRDYEQYF.

This clone showed up just a few times. This chain links TRBV7-8 with TRBJ2-7; 8 positions match TRBD2. With 5 bases clipped from V and 3 bases from J, the junction kept 9 bases outside the gene matches. There are 15 residues in the CDR3. Germline loops: CDR1 SGHVS, CDR2 FQNEAQ. CDR3 DNA sequence: TGTGCCAGCAGCATAGGGACTAGGGGGTACTACGAGCAGTACTTC. Its protein product is CASSIGTRGYYEQYF.